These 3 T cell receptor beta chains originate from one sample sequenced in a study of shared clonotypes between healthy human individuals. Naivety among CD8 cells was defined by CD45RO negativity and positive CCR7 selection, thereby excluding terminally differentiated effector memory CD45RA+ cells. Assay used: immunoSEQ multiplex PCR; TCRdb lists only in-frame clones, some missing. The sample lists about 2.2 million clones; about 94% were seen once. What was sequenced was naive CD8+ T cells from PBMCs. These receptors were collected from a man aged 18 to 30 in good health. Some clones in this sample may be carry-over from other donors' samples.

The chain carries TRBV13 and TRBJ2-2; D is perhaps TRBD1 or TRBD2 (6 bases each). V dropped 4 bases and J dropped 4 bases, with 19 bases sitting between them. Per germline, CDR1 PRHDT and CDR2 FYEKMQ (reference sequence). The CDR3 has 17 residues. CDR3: CASSSPPGAEGTGELFF. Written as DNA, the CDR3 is TGTGCCAGCAGCTCGCCGCCGGGGGCGGAGGGCACCGGGGAGCTGTTTTTT.

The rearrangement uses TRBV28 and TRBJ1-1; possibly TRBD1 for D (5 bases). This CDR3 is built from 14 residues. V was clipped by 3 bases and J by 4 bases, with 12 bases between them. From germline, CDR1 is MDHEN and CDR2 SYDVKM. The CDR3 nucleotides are TGTGCCAGCAGTTTTAGTCGGGACGTCACTGAAGCTTTCTTT. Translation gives CASSFSRDVTEAFF.

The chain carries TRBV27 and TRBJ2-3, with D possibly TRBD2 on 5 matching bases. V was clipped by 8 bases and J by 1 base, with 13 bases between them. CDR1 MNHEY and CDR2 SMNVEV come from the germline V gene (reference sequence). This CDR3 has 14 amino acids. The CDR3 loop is CASWVAYGTDTQYF. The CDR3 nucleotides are TGTGCCAGCTGGGTAGCGTACGGCACAGATACGCAGTATTTT.